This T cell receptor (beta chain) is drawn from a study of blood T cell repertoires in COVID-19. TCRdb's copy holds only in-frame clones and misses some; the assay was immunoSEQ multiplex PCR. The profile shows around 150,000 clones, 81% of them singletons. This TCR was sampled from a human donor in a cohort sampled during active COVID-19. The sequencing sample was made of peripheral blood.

CDR3 sequence reads: CASSQTLRYNEQFF. As DNA, the CDR3 is TGCGCCAGCAGCCAAACCTTGCGGTACAATGAGCAGTTCTTC. The chain joins TRBV4-3 to TRBJ2-1; D call uncertain. The V gene's germline CDR1 is LGHNA and CDR2 YSLEER. The V and J ends lost 2 bases and 4 bases respectively, with 9 bases between them. CDR3 length: 14 residues.